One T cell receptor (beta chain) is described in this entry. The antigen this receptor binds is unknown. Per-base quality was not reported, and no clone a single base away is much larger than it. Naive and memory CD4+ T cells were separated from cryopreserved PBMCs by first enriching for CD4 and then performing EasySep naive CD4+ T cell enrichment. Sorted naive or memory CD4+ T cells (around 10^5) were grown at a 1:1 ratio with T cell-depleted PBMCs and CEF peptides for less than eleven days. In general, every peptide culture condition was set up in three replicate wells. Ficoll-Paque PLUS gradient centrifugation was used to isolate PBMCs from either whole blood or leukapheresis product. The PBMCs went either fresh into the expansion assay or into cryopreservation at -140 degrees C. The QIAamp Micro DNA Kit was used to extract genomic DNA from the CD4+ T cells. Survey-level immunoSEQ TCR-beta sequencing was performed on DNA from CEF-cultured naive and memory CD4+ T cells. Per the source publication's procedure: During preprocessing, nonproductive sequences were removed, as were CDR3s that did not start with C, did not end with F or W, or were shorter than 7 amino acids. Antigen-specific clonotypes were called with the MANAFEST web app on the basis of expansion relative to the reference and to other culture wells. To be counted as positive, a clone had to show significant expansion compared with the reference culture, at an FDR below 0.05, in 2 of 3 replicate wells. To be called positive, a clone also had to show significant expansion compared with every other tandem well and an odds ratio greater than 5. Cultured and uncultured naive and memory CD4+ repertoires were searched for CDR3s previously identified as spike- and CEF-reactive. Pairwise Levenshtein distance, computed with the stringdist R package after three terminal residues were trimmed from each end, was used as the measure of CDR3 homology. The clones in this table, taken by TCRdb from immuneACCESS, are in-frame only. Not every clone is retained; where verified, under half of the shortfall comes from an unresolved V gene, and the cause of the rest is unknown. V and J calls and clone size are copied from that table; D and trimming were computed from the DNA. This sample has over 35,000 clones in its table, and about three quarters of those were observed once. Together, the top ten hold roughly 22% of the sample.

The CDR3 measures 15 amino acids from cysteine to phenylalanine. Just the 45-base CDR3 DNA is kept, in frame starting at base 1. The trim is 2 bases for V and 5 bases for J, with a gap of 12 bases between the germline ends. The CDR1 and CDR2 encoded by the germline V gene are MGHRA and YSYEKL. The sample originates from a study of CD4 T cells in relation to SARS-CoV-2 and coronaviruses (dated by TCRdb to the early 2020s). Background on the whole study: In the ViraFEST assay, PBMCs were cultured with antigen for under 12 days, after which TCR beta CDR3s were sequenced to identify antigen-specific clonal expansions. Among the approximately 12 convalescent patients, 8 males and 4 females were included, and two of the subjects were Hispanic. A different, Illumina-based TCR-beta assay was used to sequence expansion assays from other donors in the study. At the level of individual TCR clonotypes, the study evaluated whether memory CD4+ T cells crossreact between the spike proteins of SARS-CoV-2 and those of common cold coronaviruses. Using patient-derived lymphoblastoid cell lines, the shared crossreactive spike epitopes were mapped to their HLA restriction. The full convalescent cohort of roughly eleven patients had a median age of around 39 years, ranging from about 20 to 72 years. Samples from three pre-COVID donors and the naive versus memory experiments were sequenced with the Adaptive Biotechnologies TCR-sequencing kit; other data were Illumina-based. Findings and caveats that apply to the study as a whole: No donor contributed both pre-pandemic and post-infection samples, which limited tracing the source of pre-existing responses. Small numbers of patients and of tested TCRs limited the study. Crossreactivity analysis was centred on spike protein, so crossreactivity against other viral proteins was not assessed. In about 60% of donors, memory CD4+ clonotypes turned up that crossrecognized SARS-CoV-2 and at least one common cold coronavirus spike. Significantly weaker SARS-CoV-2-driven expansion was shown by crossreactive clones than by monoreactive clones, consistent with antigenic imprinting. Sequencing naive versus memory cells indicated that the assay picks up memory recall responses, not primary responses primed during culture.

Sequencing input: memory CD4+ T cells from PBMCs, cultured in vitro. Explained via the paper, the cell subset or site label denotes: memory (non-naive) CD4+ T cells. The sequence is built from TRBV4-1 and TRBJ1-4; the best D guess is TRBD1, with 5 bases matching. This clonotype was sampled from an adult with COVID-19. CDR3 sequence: CASSQLRQSNEKLFF. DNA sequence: TGCGCCAGCAGCCAATTGCGACAGAGCAATGAAAAACTGTTTTTT.